What follows are 5 T cell receptor beta chains derived from one specimen sequenced in a study of CD4 T cells in relation to SARS-CoV-2 and coronaviruses. Unexposed donor CD4+ T cells date from 2011-2018, before the COVID-19 pandemic. The cells were cultured for under twelve days before CD4+ T cells were isolated. Antigens for these TCRs are unknown. Measured with immunoSEQ multiplex PCR; TCRdb has only the in-frame clones, and not every one. Of about 22,000 clones in the sample, around four fifths are singletons; the top ten hold 16%. The specimen sequenced was CD4+ T cells from PBMCs, cultured in vitro. Receptor source: a human donor in good health.

This clone was detected only once. The gene calls are TRBV19 and TRBJ1-4; no definite D call. Deletions cut 3 bases from V and 0 bases from J, with 8 bases between. The CDR3 length is 15 residues. Germline CDR1 LNHDA, CDR2 SQIVND (reference sequence). CDR3 loop: CASSIWKTTNEKLFF. As DNA, the CDR3 is TGTGCCAGTAGTATTTGGAAGACAACTAATGAAAAACTGTTTTTT.

The chain employs TRBV3-1 (or the pseudogene TRBV3-2) and TRBJ2-6, with unresolved D. Deletions cut 4 bases from V and 2 bases from J, with 12 bases between. The CDR3 totals 16 residues. Germline V gene sequence: CDR1 LGHDT, CDR2 YNNKEL (reference sequence). CDR3 sequence: CASSPPGQTGANVLTF. The CDR3 DNA reads as TGTGCCAGCAGCCCCCCGGGTCAGACTGGGGCCAACGTCCTGACTTTC.

The rearrangement uses TRBV7-8 and TRBJ1-3; D ambiguous. The germline gives CDR1 SGHVS, CDR2 FQNEAQ. The CDR3 has 13 amino acids. V was trimmed by 6 bases and J by 0 bases, leaving 6 bases between them. CDR3 loop: CASRPSSGNTIYF. CDR3 DNA: TGTGCCAGCAGACCGAGCTCTGGAAACACCATATATTTT.

The chain recombines TRBV4-2 with TRBJ2-1; the D is unclear. Trimming took 2 bases from V and 5 from J, leaving 10 bases between them. Germline values: CDR1 LGHNA, CDR2 YNFKEQ. The CDR3 length is 14 residues. The CDR3 loop is CASSQLDVNNEQFF. In DNA, the CDR3 is TGTGCCAGCAGCCAACTTGACGTCAACAATGAGCAGTTCTTC.

V usage is TRBV12-3 or TRBV12-4 and J usage is TRBJ1-1; D may be TRBD1 (6 bases). V lost 6 bases, J lost 0 bases, and 8 bases lay in between. The CDR3 is 13 amino acids. The CDR3 loop is CASRQGMNTEAFF. In nucleotides, the CDR3 is TGTGCCAGCAGGCAGGGGATGAACACTGAAGCTTTCTTT.